Detailed here is one T cell receptor (beta chain). Its antigen is unidentified. This record belongs to a study of shared clonotypes between healthy human individuals. Repertoires were generated with immunoSEQ multiplex PCR, while TCRdb's copy carries only in-frame clones and drops some. This sample yields some 2,100,000 clones, of which 93% are seen a single time; about 1.8% belongs to the top ten. Whole-study results and caveats: A limitation of the genetic and exposure-history diversity represented arose from few donors. Across subsets, estimated richness was generally greater for naive than for memory populations. Despite large depth, rarefaction showed incomplete sorted-subset sequencing.

CD45RO negativity and positive selection for CCR7 defined naive CD8 cells, a population that excluded terminally differentiated effector memory CD45RA+ cells. Participating donors were healthy, HIV-negative adults free of recent acute infections or vaccinations. Sequencing was performed on naive CD8+ T cells from PBMCs. The source of this sequence is a man aged 18 to 29 in good health. Some clones in this sample may be carry-over from other donors' samples.

CDR3 protein: CASSLETGSSYEQYF. CDR3 DNA sequence: TGTGCCAGCAGCTTAGAAACCGGGAGCTCCTACGAGCAGTACTTC. The V call is TRBV7-6, the J call TRBJ2-7; D perhaps matches TRBD2 (6 bases). CDR1 and CDR2 (germline): SGHVS, FNYEAQ. The CDR3 has 15 amino acids. The V end was cut by 1 base, the J end by 0 bases, with 10 bases between.